This TCR beta chain stems from a study of blood T cell repertoires in COVID-19 (dated by TCRdb to the early 2020s). Regarding the study in general: The collaborator samples originated in the United States, Italy and Spain and spanned the acute and convalescent phases of COVID-19. The prospective study material was composed of cDNA or gDNA derived from T cells, B-cell-depleted T cells, or PBMCs. Deeply sampled blood TCRbeta repertoires from subjects exposed to, actively infected with, or recovered from COVID-19 were included in the dataset. The repertoires were made available in a free public database intended to serve as a resource for research on the immune response to SARS-CoV-2. The samples were drawn from two sources: the first 160 participants of the ongoing ImmuneRACE study, and over 1,000 subjects contributed by 6 global collaborators. A de-identified subject ID, COVID-19 status, age in years and sex were almost always included in the sample metadata. Where HLA class I and class II types were available, the types were taken from metadata supplied by the sample provider, not from assay-based typing. Beyond this particular receptor, the publication reports: How much clinical and demographic metadata was included differed by source and by participant, and the metadata was provided uncurated.

At one collaborating source in Seattle, patients were enrolled during active infection and were followed longitudinally through the course of disease. Whole blood was collected in K2EDTA tubes by collaborating institutions according to the institutions' own protocols. For TCRbeta analysis, collaborators shipped samples as frozen whole blood, isolated PBMCs, or DNA extracted from either of those sample types. The immunoSEQ Assay, a bias-controlled multiplex PCR, was used to amplify TCRbeta CDR3 regions from genomic DNA. As for how the authors treated the data: The number of nucleated cells in each sample was estimated by amplification of reference gene primers within the assay. To quantify the absolute abundance of each unique TCRbeta CDR3 rearrangement, sequence reads were collapsed and filtered. For each sample, productive Simpson clonality was calculated as the square root of Simpson's diversity index over productive rearrangements. Held by TCRdb, this immuneACCESS table contains in-frame sequences only and omits some clones. Under half of the omission traces to an unresolved V gene where checked; the cause of the rest is unknown. The V and J calls and clone size are taken from that table; D and trimming were inferred from the DNA. This sample comprises more than 350,000 clones, roughly 90% of them detected only once. The ten biggest clones cover around 3% of the sample.

The CDR3 spans 14 residues, from the cysteine through the phenylalanine. CDR3 DNA only is kept here, 42 bases in frame from base 1. The junction carries 6 bases between V and J, which are trimmed by 0 bases and 0 bases respectively. In the germline V gene (reference sequence), CDR1 corresponds to GTSNPN and CDR2 to SVGIG. For this clone: There is no known antigen for this receptor. Qualities for individual bases were not recorded, and no much larger clone is one base off.

The chain was built from TRBV30 and TRBJ2-1; the D gene cannot be resolved reliably. The TCR originated in a woman in her twenties or thirties with COVID-19, enrolled during active disease. Input material: peripheral blood. The CDR3 protein is CAWSVASSYNEQFF. The DNA is as follows: TGTGCCTGGAGTGTGGCCAGCTCCTACAATGAGCAGTTCTTC.